This TCR beta chain was sequenced for a study of cytomegalovirus exposure and HLA in healthy donors. Study-wide results and caveats: The study put 150 to 200 TCR beta chains on its list as cytomegalovirus-associated.

To note about this clone: Its antigen is still unknown.

The PCR contained 60 Vbeta and 13 Jbeta primers. Assay used: immunoSEQ multiplex PCR; TCRdb lists only in-frame clones, some missing. In the table there are about 200,000 clones, almost 80% of which are singletons. The CDR3 covers 13 residues. The germline V and J ends were trimmed by 4 bases and 8 bases, with 15 bases remaining between them. Looked up from germline, CDR1 is SGDLS and CDR2 is YYNGEE. Material for sequencing was PBMCs. The J gene is TRBJ1-2, the V gene TRBV9; D unclear. The sequence was collected from a male donor in good health and CMV-seronegative. The CDR3 region is CASSTPRGSGYTF. The CDR3 DNA reads TGTGCCAGCAGCACCCCAAGAGGGTCGGGCTACACCTTC.